These 2 T cell receptor beta chains share one sample of origin, sequenced in a study of T-cell reconstitution after alpha-beta-depleted transplantation in children. TCRbeta library preparation incorporated unique molecular identifiers. TCRdb used MiXCR to reprocess the PCR reads, holding one entry per CDR3 protein. The table has 450,000 to 600,000 distinct CDR3 sequences, 13% seen once. This material consisted of PBMCs, mostly from graft donor cells, taken 360 days after TCRalphabeta/CD19-depleted stem cell transplant. The source is a male patient between 5 and 17 years old who had a stem cell transplant for acute myeloid leukemia, so the T cells may come from the graft donor.

This clonotype was seen only once. The chain employs TRBV2 and TRBJ2-1; 10 nucleotides align to TRBD1. This CDR3 is 18 amino acids long. Germline loops: CDR1 SNHLY, CDR2 FYNNEI. The junction had 15 bases not matched to a gene; V was cut back by 6 bases and J by 4 bases. CDR3 in amino acids: CASRDLGTGAVAYNEQFF. For the CDR3, the DNA is TGTGCCAGCAGAGACCTCGGGACAGGGGCAGTTGCGTACAATGAGCAGTTCTTC.

For the CDR3, the DNA is TGTGCCAGCAGTGATTGGAGGATCTACATGAATGAGCAGTTCTTC. Its protein product is CASSDWRIYMNEQFF. The chain uses TRBV2 and TRBJ2-1, with D tentatively TRBD2 (5 bases). Germline lookup yields CDR1 SNHLY and CDR2 FYNNEI. The CDR3 sequence is 15 residues long. The V end lost 3 bases, the J end lost 7 bases, and 16 bases lay between the germline ends.